What follows describes a single T cell receptor beta chain. One end of the junction is discordant with germline, which a read error may explain. Per the germline V gene, CDR1 is SGHNT and CDR2 is YYREEE (reference sequence). This CDR3 contains 17 residues. Sequencing used immunoSEQ multiplex PCR; TCRdb keeps in-frame clones, though not all of them. The sample yields under 80,000 clones, about 89% seen once. The data were taken from a study of T cell changes during pregnancy in multiple sclerosis. V is TRBV5-4 and J is TRBJ1-1, with 7 bases identical to TRBD1. The input for sequencing was CD4+ T cells from peripheral blood mononuclear cells, taken in the second trimester of pregnancy. The origin of this receptor is a female donor with multiple sclerosis, enrolled in a pregnancy study. In DNA, the CDR3 is TGTGCCAGCAGTTTGGGGGACTTAGGGGGCATGAACACTGAAGCTTTCTTT. Amino acid sequence: CASSLGDLGGMNTEAFF.